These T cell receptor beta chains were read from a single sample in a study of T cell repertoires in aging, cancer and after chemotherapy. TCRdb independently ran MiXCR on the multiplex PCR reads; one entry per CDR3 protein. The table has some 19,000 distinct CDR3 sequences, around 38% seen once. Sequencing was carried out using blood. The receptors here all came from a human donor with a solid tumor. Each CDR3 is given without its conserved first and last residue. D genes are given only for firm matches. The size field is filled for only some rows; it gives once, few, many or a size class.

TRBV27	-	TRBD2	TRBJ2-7	ASSYVTGTSGTYEQY
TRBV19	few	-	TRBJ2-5	ASSIGGRSGETQY
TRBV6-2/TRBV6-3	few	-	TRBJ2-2	ASSYPAEASNTGELF
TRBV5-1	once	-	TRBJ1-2	ASSLEGGPYGYT
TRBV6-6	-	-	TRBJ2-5	ASRGAGQETQY
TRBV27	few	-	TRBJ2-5	ASGTTETQY
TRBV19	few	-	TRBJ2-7	ASSIDSTYEQY
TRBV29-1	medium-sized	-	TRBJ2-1	SVEPRDNEQF
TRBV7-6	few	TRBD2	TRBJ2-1	ASSLQASGVNEQF
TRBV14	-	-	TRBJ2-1	ASSHPQYNEQF
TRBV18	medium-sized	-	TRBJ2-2	ASSATSAASGELF
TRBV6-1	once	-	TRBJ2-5	ASSEAGGLETQY
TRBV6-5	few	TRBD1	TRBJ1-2	ASRRQGRYT
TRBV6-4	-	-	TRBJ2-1	ASSDSPGSTGEQF
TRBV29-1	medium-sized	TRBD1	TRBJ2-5	SVEKGQGALETQY
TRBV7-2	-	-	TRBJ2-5	ASSLVSMFETQY
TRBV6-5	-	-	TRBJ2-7	ASSYLSVRSTSEQY
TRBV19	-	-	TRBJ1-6	ASSTRGTTSYNSPLH
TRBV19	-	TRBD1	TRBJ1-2	ASSRWTGGDYGYT
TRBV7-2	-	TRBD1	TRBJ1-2	ASSQRTGALYGYT
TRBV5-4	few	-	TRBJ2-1	ASSSPTLGVDSSNEQF
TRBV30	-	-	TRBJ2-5	AWSVGSGAQETQY
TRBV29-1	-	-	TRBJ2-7	SVEYGRGYEQY
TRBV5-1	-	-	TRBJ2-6	ASSLGGSTSRVLT
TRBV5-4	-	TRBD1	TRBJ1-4	ASSGRGNGEKLF
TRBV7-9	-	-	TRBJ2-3	ASRVPVRRNKSTDTQY
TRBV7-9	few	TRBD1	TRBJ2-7	ASSPGQGIGEQY